Here is one T cell receptor beta chain with its context. Its target is not known. This was a survey-level run. Sequenced by immunoSEQ multiplex PCR; TCRdb stores in-frame clones only, minus some. The table has some 44,000 clones, approximately 80% seen once. The sample comes from a study of fetal regulatory T cell absence and autoimmunity. Study details: IPEX patients had exocrine pancreas autoimmunity without clinical diabetes.

CDR3 size: 16 residues. V was trimmed by 0 bases and J by 0 bases, leaving 10 bases between them. The germline V gene has CDR1 MNHNS and CDR2 SASEGT. Study results and limitations: In IPEX, the enrichment was taken to support antigen-driven autoimmunity before birth. Oligoclonal TCR enrichment in pancreas over cord blood reached over 90-fold for some clones.

V usage is TRBV6-1 and J usage is TRBJ2-3, with unresolved D. The sample comprised cord blood. This sequence originates from a newborn boy with IPEX syndrome. The CDR3 coding sequence is TGTGCCAGCAGTGAAGCGCGGTTACCTAGCACAGATACGCAGTATTTT. This codes for CASSEARLPSTDTQYF.